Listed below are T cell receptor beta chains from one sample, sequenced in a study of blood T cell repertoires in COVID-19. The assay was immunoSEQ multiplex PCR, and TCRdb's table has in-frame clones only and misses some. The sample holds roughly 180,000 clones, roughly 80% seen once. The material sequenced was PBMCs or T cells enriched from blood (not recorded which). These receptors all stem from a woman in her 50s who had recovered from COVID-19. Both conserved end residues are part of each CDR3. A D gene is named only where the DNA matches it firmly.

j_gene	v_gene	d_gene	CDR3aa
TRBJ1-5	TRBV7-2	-	CASSLWESNQPQHF
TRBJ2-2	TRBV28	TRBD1	CASRTGGVDTGELFF
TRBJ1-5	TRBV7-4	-	CASSLAPGLSNQPQHF
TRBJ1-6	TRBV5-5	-	CASSPRIPSSSYNSPLHF
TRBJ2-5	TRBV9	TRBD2	CASSARLAGEKETQYF
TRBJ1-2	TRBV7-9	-	CASSLEGTRGARYGYTF
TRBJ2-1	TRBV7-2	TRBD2	CASSPEREVVEQFF
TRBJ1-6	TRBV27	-	CASSLWGSPNSPLHF
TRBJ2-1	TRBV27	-	CASSLGQNSRYDEQFF
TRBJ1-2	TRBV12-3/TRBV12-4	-	CASTRRGAGYTF
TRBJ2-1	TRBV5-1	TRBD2	CASSLAETSESSYNEQFF
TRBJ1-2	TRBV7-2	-	CASSLDQARYGYTF
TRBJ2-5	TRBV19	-	CASSAGDKETQYF
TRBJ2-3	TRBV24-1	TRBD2	CATSDRTSGSTDTQYF
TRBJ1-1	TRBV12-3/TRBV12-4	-	CASNVGQPVPAFF
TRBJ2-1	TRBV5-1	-	CACGTPPLGEQFF
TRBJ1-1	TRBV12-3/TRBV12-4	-	CASSQTDEAFF
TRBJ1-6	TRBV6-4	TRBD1	CASSQGQARGSPLHF
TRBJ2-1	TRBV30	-	CAYRTVSYNEQFF
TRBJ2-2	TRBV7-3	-	CASSLMGGGTGELFF
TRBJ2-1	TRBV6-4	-	CASSDFGGAGGNEQFF
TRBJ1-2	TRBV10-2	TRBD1	CASMGQRFYGYTF
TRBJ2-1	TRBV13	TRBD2	CASSSWTSFNEQFF
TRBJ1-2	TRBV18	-	CASSPSGVDYGYTF
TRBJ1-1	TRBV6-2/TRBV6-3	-	CASSHMGASTEAFF
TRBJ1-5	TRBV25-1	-	CARAIRDNFCNQPQHF
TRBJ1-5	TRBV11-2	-	CASSLGGRTGNQPQHF
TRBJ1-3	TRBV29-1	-	CSVEEWGVSGNTIYF
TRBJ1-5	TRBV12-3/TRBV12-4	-	CASTVPKQPQHF
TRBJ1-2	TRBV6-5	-	CASRLDRNYGCTF
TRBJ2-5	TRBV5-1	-	CASSSSLTTQYF
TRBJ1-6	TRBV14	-	CASSQVAASPLHF
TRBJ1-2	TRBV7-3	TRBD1	CASRPIQGGGYTF
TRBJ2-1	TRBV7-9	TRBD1	CASSLEGGPYNEQFF
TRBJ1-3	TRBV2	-	CASSDSWGGNTIYF
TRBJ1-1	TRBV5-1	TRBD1	CASSGDSGQGKAFF
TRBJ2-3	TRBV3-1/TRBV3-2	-	CASSPYRGTQYF
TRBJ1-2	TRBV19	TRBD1	CASRGTGASGYTF
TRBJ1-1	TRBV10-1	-	CASSENWGPGTEAFF
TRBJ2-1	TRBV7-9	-	CASSLVGRYNEQFF
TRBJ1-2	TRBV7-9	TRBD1	CASSLGAQGAFYGYTF
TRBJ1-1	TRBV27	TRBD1	CASSPPKGATMNTEAFF
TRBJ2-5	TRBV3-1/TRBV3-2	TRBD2	CASSQDHPSGDHVLETQYF
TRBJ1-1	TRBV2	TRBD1	CASSGQGNTEAFF
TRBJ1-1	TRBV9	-	CASSVVRGAEAFF
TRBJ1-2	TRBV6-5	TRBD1	CATERQGTNYGYTF
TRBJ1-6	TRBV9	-	CASSVGGGAQNSPLHF
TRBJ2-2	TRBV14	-	CASSSPGNTGELFF
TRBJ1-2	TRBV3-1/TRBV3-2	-	CASSQAGSGEWGYTF
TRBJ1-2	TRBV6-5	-	CASRNSGGYTF
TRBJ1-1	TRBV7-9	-	CASSPSVTEAFF
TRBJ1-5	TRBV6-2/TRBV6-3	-	CASSQDRSNQPQHF
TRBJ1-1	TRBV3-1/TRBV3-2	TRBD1	CASSQADRTEAFF
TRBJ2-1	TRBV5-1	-	CASSLGPGDEQFF
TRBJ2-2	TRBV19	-	CASSIDGQIANTGELFF
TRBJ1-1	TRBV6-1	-	CASSPRGTNTEAFF
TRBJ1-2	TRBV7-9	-	CASSSQGYGYTF